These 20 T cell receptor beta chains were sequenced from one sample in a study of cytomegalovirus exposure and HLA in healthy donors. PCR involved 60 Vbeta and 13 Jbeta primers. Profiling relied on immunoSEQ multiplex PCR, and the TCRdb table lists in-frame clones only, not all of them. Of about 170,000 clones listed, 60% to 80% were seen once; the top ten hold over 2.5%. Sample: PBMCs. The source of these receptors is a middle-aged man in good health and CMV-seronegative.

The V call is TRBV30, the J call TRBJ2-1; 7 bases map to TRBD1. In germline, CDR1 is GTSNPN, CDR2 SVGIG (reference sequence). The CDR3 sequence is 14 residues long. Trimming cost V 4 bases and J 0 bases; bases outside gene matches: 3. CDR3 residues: CAWKQGNSYNEQFF. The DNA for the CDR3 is TGTGCCTGGAAACAGGGGAACTCCTACAATGAGCAGTTCTTC.

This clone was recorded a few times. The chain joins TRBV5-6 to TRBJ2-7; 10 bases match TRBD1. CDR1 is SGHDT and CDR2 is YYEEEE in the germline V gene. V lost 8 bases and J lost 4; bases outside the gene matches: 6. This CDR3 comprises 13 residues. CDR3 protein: CASFRQGAYEQYF. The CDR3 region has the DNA TGTGCCAGTTTCCGACAGGGGGCTTACGAGCAGTACTTC.

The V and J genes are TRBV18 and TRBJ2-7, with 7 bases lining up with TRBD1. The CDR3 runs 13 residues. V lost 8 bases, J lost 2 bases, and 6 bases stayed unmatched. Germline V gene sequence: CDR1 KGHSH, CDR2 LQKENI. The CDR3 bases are TGTGCCAGCAGCCAGGGACAGACCTACGAGCAGTACTTC. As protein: CASSQGQTYEQYF.

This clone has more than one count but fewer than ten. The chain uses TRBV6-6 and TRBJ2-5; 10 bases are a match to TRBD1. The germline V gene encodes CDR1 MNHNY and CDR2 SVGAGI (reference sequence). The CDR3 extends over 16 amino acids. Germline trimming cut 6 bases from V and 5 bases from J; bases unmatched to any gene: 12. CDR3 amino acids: CASRGFGTGVEETQYF. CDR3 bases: TGTGCCAGCAGGGGATTCGGGACAGGGGTGGAGGAGACCCAGTACTTC.

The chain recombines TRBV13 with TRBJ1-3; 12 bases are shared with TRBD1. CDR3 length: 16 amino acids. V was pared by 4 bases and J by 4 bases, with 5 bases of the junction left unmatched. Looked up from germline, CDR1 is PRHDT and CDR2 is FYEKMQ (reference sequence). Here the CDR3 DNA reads TGTGCCAGCAGCTACCGGGACAGGGGGCACGGAAACACCATATATTTT. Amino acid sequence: CASSYRDRGHGNTIYF.

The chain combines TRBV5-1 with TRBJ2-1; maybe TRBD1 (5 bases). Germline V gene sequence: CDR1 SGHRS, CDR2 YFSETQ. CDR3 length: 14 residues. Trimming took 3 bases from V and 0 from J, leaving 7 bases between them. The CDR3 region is CASSYDSSYNEQFF. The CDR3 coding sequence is TGCGCCAGCAGCTATGACAGCTCCTACAATGAGCAGTTCTTC. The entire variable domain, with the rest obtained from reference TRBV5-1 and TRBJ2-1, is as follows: KAGVTQTPRYLIKTRGQQVTLSCSPISGHRSVSWYQQTPGQGLQFLFEYFSETQRNKGNFPGRFSGRQFSNSRSEMNVSTLELGDSALYLCASSYDSSYNEQFFGPGTRLTVL.

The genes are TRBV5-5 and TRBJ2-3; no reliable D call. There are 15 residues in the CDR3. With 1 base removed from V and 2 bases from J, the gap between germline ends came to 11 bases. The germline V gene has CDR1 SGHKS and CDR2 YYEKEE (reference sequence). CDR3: CASSLISGVTDTQYF. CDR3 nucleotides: TGTGCCAGCAGCTTGATCTCTGGAGTCACAGATACGCAGTATTTT.

CDR3 nucleotides: TGTGCCAGCAGTCTTTCAGGGGCGACTAATGAAAAACTGTTTTTT. Its translation is CASSLSGATNEKLFF. This chain uses TRBV28 with TRBJ1-4, with D possibly TRBD1 on 6 matching bases. V lost 5 bases and J lost 2, with 12 bases in between. CDR1 MDHEN and CDR2 SYDVKM come from the germline V gene. The CDR3 contains 15 residues.

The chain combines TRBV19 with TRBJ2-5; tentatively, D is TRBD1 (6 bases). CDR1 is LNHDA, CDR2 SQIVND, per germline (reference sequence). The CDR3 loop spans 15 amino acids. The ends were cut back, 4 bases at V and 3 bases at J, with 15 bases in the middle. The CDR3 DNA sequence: TGTGCCAGTAGTACCCATGACGGGACAAAAGAGACCCAGTACTTC. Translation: CASSTHDGTKETQYF.

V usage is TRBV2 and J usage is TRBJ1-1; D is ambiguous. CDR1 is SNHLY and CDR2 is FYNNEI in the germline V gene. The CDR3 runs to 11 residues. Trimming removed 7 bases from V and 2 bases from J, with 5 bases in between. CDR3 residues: CASTSNTEAFF. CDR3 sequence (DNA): TGTGCCAGCACGTCTAACACTGAAGCTTTCTTT.

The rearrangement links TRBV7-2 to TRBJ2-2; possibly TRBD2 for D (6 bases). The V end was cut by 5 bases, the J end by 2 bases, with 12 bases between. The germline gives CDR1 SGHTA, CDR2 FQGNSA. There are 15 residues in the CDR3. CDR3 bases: TGTGCCAGCAGCCTCCGACTAGGAAACACCGGGGAGCTGTTTTTT. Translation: CASSLRLGNTGELFF.

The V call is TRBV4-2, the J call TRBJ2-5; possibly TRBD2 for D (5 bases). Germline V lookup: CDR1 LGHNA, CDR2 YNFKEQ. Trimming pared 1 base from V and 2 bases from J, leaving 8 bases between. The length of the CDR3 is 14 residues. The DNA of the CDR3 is TGTGCCAGCAGCCAAGGAGGGAAGCAAGAGACCCAGTACTTC. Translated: CASSQGGKQETQYF.

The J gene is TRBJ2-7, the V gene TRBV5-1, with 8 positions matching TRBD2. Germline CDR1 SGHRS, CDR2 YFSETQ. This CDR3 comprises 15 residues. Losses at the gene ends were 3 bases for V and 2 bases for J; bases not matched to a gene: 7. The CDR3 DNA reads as TGCGCCAGCAGCTCCTATAGCGGGGTGACCTACGAGCAGTACTTC. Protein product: CASSSYSGVTYEQYF.

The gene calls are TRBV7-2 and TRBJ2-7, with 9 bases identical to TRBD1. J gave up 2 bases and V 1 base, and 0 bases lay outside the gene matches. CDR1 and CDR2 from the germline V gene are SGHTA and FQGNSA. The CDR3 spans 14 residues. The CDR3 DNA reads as TGTGCCAGCAGCTTAGACAGGGGGCCCTACGAGCAGTACTTC. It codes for CASSLDRGPYEQYF.

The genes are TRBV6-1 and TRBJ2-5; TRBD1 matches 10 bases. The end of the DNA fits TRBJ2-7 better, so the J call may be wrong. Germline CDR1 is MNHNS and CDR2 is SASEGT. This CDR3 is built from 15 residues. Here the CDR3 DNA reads TGTGCCAGCAGTGTAAGGACAGGGGGGATATACGAGCAGTACTTC. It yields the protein CASSVRTGGIYEQYF.

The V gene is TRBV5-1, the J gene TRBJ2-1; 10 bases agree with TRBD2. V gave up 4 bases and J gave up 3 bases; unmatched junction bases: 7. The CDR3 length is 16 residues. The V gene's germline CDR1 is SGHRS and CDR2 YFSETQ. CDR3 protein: CASSPTSSGGYNEQFF. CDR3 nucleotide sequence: TGCGCCAGCAGCCCGACCTCTAGCGGGGGCTACAATGAGCAGTTCTTC.

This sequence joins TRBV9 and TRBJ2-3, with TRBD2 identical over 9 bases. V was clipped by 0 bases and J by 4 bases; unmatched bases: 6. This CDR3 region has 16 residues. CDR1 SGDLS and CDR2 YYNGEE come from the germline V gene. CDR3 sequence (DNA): TGTGCCAGCAGCGTAGGCGGGGGGGCCACGGCAGATACGCAGTATTTT. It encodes CASSVGGGATADTQYF.

CDR3 in amino acids: CASSVRQGFDEQYF. The CDR3 DNA follows: TGTGCCAGCAGCGTGAGACAGGGGTTCGACGAGCAGTACTTC. The rearrangement uses TRBV9 and TRBJ2-7; TRBD1 matches 8 bases. The CDR3 is made up of 14 amino acids. Germline assignment: CDR1 SGDLS and CDR2 YYNGEE. The V segment lost 2 bases and the J segment 5 bases; nucleotides outside the gene matches: 6.

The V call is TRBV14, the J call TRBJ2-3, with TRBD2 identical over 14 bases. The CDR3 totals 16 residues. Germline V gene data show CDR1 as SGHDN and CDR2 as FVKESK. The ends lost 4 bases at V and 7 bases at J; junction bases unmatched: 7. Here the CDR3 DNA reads TGTGCCAGCAGCCTAGGACTAGCGGGAGGTTCAAATACGCAGTATTTT. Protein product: CASSLGLAGGSNTQYF.

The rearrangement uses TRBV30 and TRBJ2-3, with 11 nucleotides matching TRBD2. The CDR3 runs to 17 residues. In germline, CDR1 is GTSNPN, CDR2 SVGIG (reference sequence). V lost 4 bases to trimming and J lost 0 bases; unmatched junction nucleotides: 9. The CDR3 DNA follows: TGTGCCTGGAACCGCCGTAGGACTAGCGGGAGCACAGATACGCAGTATTTT. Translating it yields CAWNRRRTSGSTDTQYF. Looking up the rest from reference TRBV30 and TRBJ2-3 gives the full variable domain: SQTIHQWPATLVQPVGSPLSLECTVEGTSNPNLYWYRQAAGRGLQLLFYSVGIGQISSEVPQNLSASRPQDRQFILSSKKLLLSDSGFYLCAWNRRRTSGSTDTQYFGPGTRLTVL.